The 14 T cell receptor beta chains reported below all come from one sample, sequenced in a study of T cells in Graves' hyperthyroidism and ophthalmopathy. TCR beta CDR3 regions were amplified from RNA. RT-PCR in the first round (using the HTBI primer set) targeted the TCR CDR3. TCRdb recomputed calls from the multiplex PCR reads with MiXCR, one row per CDR3 protein. The sample holds 350,000 to 400,000 distinct CDR3 sequences; around 13% are singletons and the top ten take 9.5% to 11%. Material for sequencing was blood. The source of these receptors is a woman in her sixties with Graves' hyperthyroidism.

There are many counts of this clonotype. This sequence joins TRBV28 and TRBJ2-2; unclear D gene. Trimming left V 6 bases short and J 6 bases short, with 8 bases between. CDR3 length equals 12 residues. Germline V lookup: CDR1 MDHEN, CDR2 SYDVKM. The CDR3 spells CASRRGAGELFF. DNA for the CDR3: TGTGCCAGCAGGCGCGGTGCCGGGGAGCTGTTTTTT.

This clonotype was seen repeatedly, ten times or more. The chain is built from TRBV27 and TRBJ2-5; D might be TRBD1 (5 bases). The CDR3 is made up of 14 amino acids. Germline V gives CDR1 MNHEY, CDR2 SMNVEV (reference sequence). V was cut by 3 bases and J by 0 bases, with 8 bases left in between. The CDR3: CASSFVDNQETQYF. In nucleotides, the CDR3 is TGTGCCAGCAGTTTTGTGGACAACCAAGAGACCCAGTACTTC.

With regard to this clonotype: This could be a read error, since a much larger clone is one nucleotide away. The rearrangement uses TRBV7-9 and TRBJ2-2, with 7 nucleotides matching TRBD2. There are 16 residues in the CDR3. CDR1 and CDR2 from the germline V gene are SEHNR and FQNEAQ (reference sequence). CDR3 bases: TGTGCCAGCAGCCTAGCGGCGAGTCCGGGCACCGGGGAGCTGTTTTTT. Its protein product is CASSLAASPGTGELFF.

This clonotype has a handful of counts. The chain couples TRBV5-4 to TRBJ2-7; possible D gene TRBD1, 5 bases. Trimming took off 4 bases at V and 4 bases at J, with 12 bases between the two ends. Germline CDR1 is SGHNT and CDR2 is YYREEE (reference sequence). This CDR3 contains 13 residues. The CDR3 DNA is TGTGCCAGCAGCCCTTGGGGCGTTTACGAGCAGTACTTC. Translating it yields CASSPWGVYEQYF.

The table lists this clonotype with many counts. The J gene is TRBJ1-1, the V gene TRBV2; tentatively, D is TRBD1 (5 bases). Between the trimmed V and J ends, which lost 7 bases and 8 bases, there was a span of 26 bases. From germline, CDR1 is SNHLY and CDR2 FYNNEI. The CDR3 is 16 amino acids. This CDR3 reads CASTRSWGGRSLEAFF. Written as DNA, the CDR3 is TGTGCCAGCACTCGCTCGTGGGGCGGACGCTCCTTAGAAGCTTTCTTT.

This clonotype showed up just a few times. The chain employs TRBV28 and TRBJ1-1; TRBD1 might be the D (6 bases). Looked up from germline, CDR1 is MDHEN and CDR2 is SYDVKM. This CDR3 region has 15 residues. Trimming left V 4 bases short and J 6 bases short, with 18 bases between. CDR3 region: CASSSIDRLFAEAFF. CDR3 bases: TGTGCCAGCAGTTCGATCGACAGGCTGTTTGCTGAAGCTTTCTTT.

This clonotype showed up many times. The chain joins TRBV24-1 to TRBJ2-3; 8 bases are a match to TRBD2. After removal of 5 bases from V and 1 base from J, the junction contained 7 bases not matched to a gene. The CDR3 is 16 residues long. The V gene's germline CDR1 is KGHDR and CDR2 SFDVKD. The CDR3 is CATSALSGSGTDTQYF. DNA of the CDR3: TGTGCCACCAGTGCCCTGAGCGGGAGCGGCACAGATACGCAGTATTTT.

This clonotype has a count of ten or more. The rearrangement uses TRBV18 and TRBJ1-1; D call uncertain. Trimming stripped 0 bases from V and 5 bases from J, with 10 bases between. Germline V gene sequence: CDR1 KGHSH, CDR2 LQKENI. This CDR3 comprises 14 residues. In nucleotides, the CDR3 is TGTGCCAGCTCACCACCTTCCAAAAAAACTGAAGCTTTCTTT. Protein: CASSPPSKKTEAFF. Based on the CDR3 plus reference TRBV18 and TRBJ1-1, the full variable domain is NAGVMQNPRHLVRRRGQEARLRCSPMKGHSHVYWYRQLPEEGLKFMVYLQKENIIDESGMPKERFSAEFPKEGPSILRIQQVVRGDSAAYFCASSPPSKKTEAFFGQGTRLTVV.

Many counts were recorded for this clonotype. The chain carries TRBV3-1 and TRBJ1-1; no clear D. The CDR3 length is 14 residues. Germline CDR1 is LGHDT and CDR2 is YNNKEL (reference sequence). The germline V and J ends were trimmed by 5 bases and 4 bases, with 14 bases remaining between them. In DNA form, the CDR3 reads TGTGCCAGCAGCGGCAAAGGGAGGACCACTGAAGCTTTCTTT. This encodes CASSGKGRTTEAFF.

This clonotype has more than one count but fewer than ten. The junction departs from germline at one end; a sequencing error may be responsible. V and J are TRBV11-1 and TRBJ2-7, with D perhaps matching TRBD2 (5 bases). Germline values: CDR1 SGHAT, CDR2 FQDESV (reference sequence). This CDR3 contains 14 residues. CDR3 coding DNA: TGTGCCAGCGGCTTAGGTTCCCGGGACTACGAGCAGTACTTC. Residues: CASGLGSRDYEQYF.

This chain joins TRBV13 and TRBJ2-7; D gene ambiguous. The length of the CDR3 is 14 residues. Trimming pared 2 bases from V and 4 bases from J, leaving 12 bases between. Germline CDR1 PRHDT, CDR2 FYEKMQ (reference sequence). The CDR3 is CASSLRSVGYEQYF. The CDR3 bases are TGTGCCAGCAGCTTACGTTCGGTCGGGTACGAGCAGTACTTC.

This clonotype has only one observation. With a much larger clone just one base away, this may be a read error. V is TRBV28 and J is TRBJ1-2; D gene unclear. The V gene lost 3 bases and the J gene lost 3 bases, with 11 bases spanning the gap. The CDR3 contains 14 residues. In germline, CDR1 is MDHEN, CDR2 SYDVKM. DNA for the CDR3: TGTGCCAGCAGTTTCCCAAGTCACGACTATGGCTACACCTTC. Translation gives CASSFPSHDYGYTF.

This clonotype occurred many times. This chain uses TRBV3-1 with TRBJ1-1; 8 bases match TRBD1. The CDR3 totals 16 residues. Unmatched junction bases numbered 5, after V lost 2 bases and J lost 0 bases. Germline V lookup: CDR1 LGHDT, CDR2 YNNKEL (reference sequence). DNA of the CDR3: TGTGCCAGCAGCCAATGGTCAGGGGGCTTGAACACTGAAGCTTTCTTT. This gives the protein CASSQWSGGLNTEAFF.

This clonotype was counted at least ten times. The chain is built from TRBV7-2 and TRBJ2-1; D is possibly TRBD2 (5 bases). The CDR3 is made up of 14 amino acids. V shed 6 bases and J shed 0 bases, with 9 bases lying between them. CDR1 and CDR2 from the germline V gene are SGHTA and FQGNSA. The chain's CDR3 is CASRAGGSYNEQFF. The CDR3 DNA sequence: TGTGCCAGCAGAGCAGGAGGCTCCTACAATGAGCAGTTCTTC.